This T cell receptor beta chain stems from a study of T cell responses to AZD1222 COVID-19 vaccine. CDR1 MNHEY and CDR2 SVGEGT come from the germline V gene. V trimming: 4 bases; J trimming: 6 bases; junction bases outside the gene matches: 1. The CDR3 contains 13 residues. The data were produced by immunoSEQ multiplex PCR, yet TCRdb's version contains in-frame clones alone and is incomplete. The sample carries 100,000 to 150,000 clones, roughly 90% recorded once. As to this clone: Its antigen is unidentified.

Overall study results and limits: At study baseline, merely over 5 AZD1222 recipients were seropositive. Spike as a whole was targeted by vaccine-associated CD4 TCRs, dominant at 160-218 and 743-854. Donors were chiefly white British, with a greater number of females, and clonal diversity was perhaps underestimated. Variant regions that are unmutated are reportedly the target of nearly half of spike-specific TCRs.

The chain is built from TRBV6-2 or TRBV6-3 and TRBJ1-5; 9 bases align to TRBD1. The sequence came from an adult in good health. The material sequenced was peripheral blood, taken on day 0 of AZD1222 vaccination. The CDR3 DNA is TGTGCCAGCAGTTGGACAGGGGCTCAGCCCCAGCATTTT. It is translated as CASSWTGAQPQHF.